This paragraph covers one T cell receptor (beta chain) sequence. This sample is part of a study of beta chain features in type 1 diabetes. Each donor gave one heparinised blood draw averaging about 110 mL. A CD45RO/CCR7/CD25/CD127/CD95/CD27 panel sorted naive, central memory, regulatory and stem cell-like memory CD4+ cells. The authors obtained over 98% purity in all sorted populations. Since all of the isolated RNA was reverse transcribed, expressed TCRB transcripts were what got sequenced. There were some 3.6 million reads on average in the naive, central memory and regulatory T cell samples. Libraries were prepared by immunoSEQ multiplex PCR; TCRdb keeps only in-frame clonotypes and omits some of them. This sample has about 930,000 clones, with roughly 15% found just once. The V gene end was trimmed by 4 bases and the J gene end by 3 bases; junction bases not matched to a gene: 3. Germline V gives CDR1 SGHNT, CDR2 YYREEE (reference sequence). This CDR3 comprises 15 residues.

The chain employs TRBV5-4 and TRBJ2-7, with 14 bases identical to TRBD2. Input material: naive CD4+ T cells from blood. The origin of this receptor is a woman younger than 35 in good health. The CDR3 region is CASSVGTSGSYEQYF. CDR3 DNA sequence: TGTGCCAGCAGCGTAGGGACTAGCGGGAGCTACGAGCAGTACTTC.